Detailed here is one T cell receptor beta chain. The CDR3 is 14 residues long. V trimming: 4 bases; J trimming: 7 bases; junction bases outside the gene matches: 5. Germline V CDR1 and CDR2: SGHDN, FVKESK. This sample was taken from a study of blood T cell repertoires in COVID-19. Study as a whole: The origin of the acute and convalescent COVID-19 samples was the United States, Italy and Spain.

As originally analysed: Researchers report that nucleated cell counts were estimated from reference gene primer amplification. Sequencing used immunoSEQ multiplex PCR; TCRdb keeps in-frame clones, though not all of them. V and J calls and clone size are given by that table; D and trimming were obtained from the DNA. The profile covers roughly 110,000 clones, with 90% to 95% appearing a single time and approximately 1.3% taken by the ten largest. The sample taken for sequencing was peripheral blood. The receptor's source is a woman younger than 45 with acute or convalescent COVID-19. This chain uses TRBV14 with TRBJ2-3; 10 positions match TRBD2. The CDR3 loop reads CASSRGTSVNTQYF. CDR3 sequence (DNA): TGTGCCAGCAGCCGAGGGACTAGCGTGAATACGCAGTATTTT.